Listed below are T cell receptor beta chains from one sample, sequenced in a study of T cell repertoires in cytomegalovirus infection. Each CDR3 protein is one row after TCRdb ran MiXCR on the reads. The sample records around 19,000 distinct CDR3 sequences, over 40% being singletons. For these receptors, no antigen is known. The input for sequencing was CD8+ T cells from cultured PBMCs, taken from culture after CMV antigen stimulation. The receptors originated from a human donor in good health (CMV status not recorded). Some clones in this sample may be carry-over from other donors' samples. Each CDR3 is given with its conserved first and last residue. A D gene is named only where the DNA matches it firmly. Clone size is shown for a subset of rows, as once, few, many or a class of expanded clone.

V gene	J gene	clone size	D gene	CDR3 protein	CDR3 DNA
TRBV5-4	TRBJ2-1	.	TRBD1	CASSWGTGGREQFF	TGTGCCAGCAGCTGGGGGACAGGGGGGCGCGAGCAGTTCTTC
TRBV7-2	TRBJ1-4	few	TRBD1	CASSLWDSHEATNEKLFF	TGTGCCAGCAGCTTATGGGACAGCCATGAAGCAACTAATGAAAAACTGTTTTTT
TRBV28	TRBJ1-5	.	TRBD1	CASSGQGWNQPQHF	TGTGCCAGCAGTGGACAGGGATGGAATCAGCCCCAGCATTTT
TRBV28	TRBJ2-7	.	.	CASSLAGPYEQYF	TGTGCCAGCAGTTTAGCAGGGCCCTACGAGCAGTACTTC
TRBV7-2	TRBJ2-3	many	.	CASSLETALGTDTQYF	TGTGCCAGCAGCTTAGAGACAGCATTAGGTACAGATACGCAGTATTTT
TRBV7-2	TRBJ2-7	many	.	CASSLGGASGYEQYF	TGTGCCAGCAGCTTAGGGGGGGCATCTGGGTACGAGCAGTACTTC
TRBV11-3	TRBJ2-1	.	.	CASSTGMSSYNEQFF	TGTGCCAGCAGCACAGGGATGAGCTCCTACAATGAGCAGTTCTTC
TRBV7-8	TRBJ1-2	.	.	CASSPDAGSYGYTF	TGTGCCAGCAGCCCTGACGCTGGGAGCTATGGCTACACCTTC
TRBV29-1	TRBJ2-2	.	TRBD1	CSVDRAENTGELFF	TGCAGCGTCGACAGGGCGGAAAACACCGGGGAGCTGTTTTTT
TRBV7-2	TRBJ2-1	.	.	CASSLSGGGFYNEQFF	TGTGCCAGCAGCCTTTCTGGCGGGGGCTTCTACAATGAGCAGTTCTTC
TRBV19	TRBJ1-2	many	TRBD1	CASGETGVGYTF	TGTGCCAGTGGAGAGACAGGGGTCGGCTACACCTTC
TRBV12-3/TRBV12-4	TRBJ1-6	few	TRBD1	CASSPGGGNSPLHF	TGTGCCAGCAGTCCAGGGGGAGGGAATTCACCCCTCCACTTT
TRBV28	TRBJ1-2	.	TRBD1	CASSFEGAWGYGYTF	TGTGCCAGCAGTTTCGAGGGGGCTTGGGGCTATGGCTACACCTTC
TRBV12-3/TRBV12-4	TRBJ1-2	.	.	CASSLGPAGGYTF	TGTGCCAGCAGTTTAGGCCCGGCTGGTGGCTACACCTTC
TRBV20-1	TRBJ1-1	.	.	CSARDLDPPGEGGPHTEAFF	TGCAGTGCTAGAGATCTAGACCCTCCAGGGGAGGGCGGGCCGCACACTGAAGCTTTCTTT
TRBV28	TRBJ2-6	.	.	CASRGVPGANVLTF	TGTGCCAGCAGGGGGGTACCTGGGGCCAACGTCCTGACTTTC
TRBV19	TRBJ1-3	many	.	CASSILDILTSGNTIYF	TGTGCCAGTAGTATCTTAGACATCCTGACGTCCGGAAACACCATATATTTT
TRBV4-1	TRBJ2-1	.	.	CASSQEPVLGSTSEQFF	TGCGCCAGCAGCCAAGAACCCGTGCTGGGGTCGACGAGTGAGCAGTTCTTC
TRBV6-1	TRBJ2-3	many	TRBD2	CASSPPGLAGGPAPPTQYF	TGTGCCAGCAGTCCTCCGGGACTAGCGGGAGGGCCTGCTCCCCCTACGCAGTATTTT
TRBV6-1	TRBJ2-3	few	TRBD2	CASTLTSGGFTDTQYF	TGTGCCAGCACACTGACTAGCGGGGGGTTCACAGATACGCAGTATTTT
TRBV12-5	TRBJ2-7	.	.	CASGPDTEAYEQYF	TGTGCTAGTGGTCCGGACACCGAGGCCTACGAGCAGTACTTC
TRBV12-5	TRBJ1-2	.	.	CASGLSLLHGYTF	TGTGCTAGTGGTTTGTCCCTCCTCCATGGCTACACCTTC
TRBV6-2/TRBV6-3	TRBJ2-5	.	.	CASSYAAKETQYF	TGTGCCAGCAGTTACGCGGCCAAAGAGACCCAGTACTTC
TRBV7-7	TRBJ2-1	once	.	CASSLAGTYNEQFF	TGTGCCAGCAGCTTAGCAGGCACCTACAATGAGCAGTTCTTC
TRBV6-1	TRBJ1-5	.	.	CASSEAGGEGQPQHF	TGTGCCAGCAGTGAAGCGGGAGGGGAGGGGCAGCCCCAGCATTTT
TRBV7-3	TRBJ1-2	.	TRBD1	CASSLTTPGTDLNYGYTF	TGTGCCAGCAGCTTAACGACCCCCGGGACAGATTTGAACTATGGCTACACCTTC
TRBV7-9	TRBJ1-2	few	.	CASSLVGSGYTF	TGTGCCAGCAGCTTAGTTGGTTCCGGCTACACCTTC
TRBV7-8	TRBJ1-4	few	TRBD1	CASSLGTGGGEKLFF	TGTGCCAGCAGCTTAGGGACAGGGGGCGGTGAAAAACTGTTTTTT
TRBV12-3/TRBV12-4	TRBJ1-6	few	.	CASSFSTGPYYNSPLHF	TGTGCCAGCAGTTTTTCTACAGGGCCCTACTATAATTCACCCCTCCACTTT
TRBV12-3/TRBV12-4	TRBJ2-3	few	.	CASRRPTRQDTQYF	TGTGCCAGCAGACGACCGACTCGACAGGATACGCAGTATTTT
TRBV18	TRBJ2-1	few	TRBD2	CASSPDQNGGGEQFF	TGTGCCAGCTCACCAGACCAGAATGGGGGGGGTGAGCAGTTCTTC
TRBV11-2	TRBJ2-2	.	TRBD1	CGAGGTTGELFF	TGTGGAGCAGGGGGCACCACCGGGGAGCTGTTTTTT
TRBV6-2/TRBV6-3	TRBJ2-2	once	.	CASSYGGSTGELFF	TGTGCCAGCAGTTACGGGGGGTCCACCGGGGAGCTGTTTTTT
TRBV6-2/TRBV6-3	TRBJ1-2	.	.	CASTDWGAAVRYGYTF	TGTGCCAGCACCGACTGGGGGGCAGCAGTTCGCTATGGCTACACCTTC
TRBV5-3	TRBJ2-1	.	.	CASSLDSGGADGNEQFF	TGTGCCAGCAGCTTGGACTCAGGGGGGGCCGATGGAAATGAGCAGTTCTTC
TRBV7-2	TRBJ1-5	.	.	CASSWVTGASNQPQHF	TGTGCCAGCAGCTGGGTAACAGGAGCTAGCAATCAGCCCCAGCATTTT
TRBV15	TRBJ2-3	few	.	CATSRANRGREDF	TGTGCCACCAGCAGGGCTAACAGGGGCCGGGAGGATTTT
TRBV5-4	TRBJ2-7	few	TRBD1	CASSFTGTDYEQYF	TGTGCCAGCAGCTTTACCGGGACAGACTACGAGCAGTACTTC
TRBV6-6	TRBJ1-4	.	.	CASSRTNRATNEKLFF	TGTGCCAGCAGTCGAACCAACAGGGCAACTAATGAAAAACTGTTTTTT
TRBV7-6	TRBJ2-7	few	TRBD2	CASRLAGESYEQYF	TGTGCCAGCCGACTAGCGGGAGAGTCGTACGAGCAGTACTTC
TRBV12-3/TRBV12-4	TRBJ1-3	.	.	CASSLGGDGGNTIYF	TGTGCCAGCAGTTTAGGAGGGGATGGTGGAAACACCATATATTTT
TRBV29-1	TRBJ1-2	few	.	CSVGGQGINGYTF	TGCAGCGTTGGGGGTCAAGGCATAAATGGCTACACCTTC
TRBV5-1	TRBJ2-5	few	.	CASSLEAGWRETQYF	TGCGCCAGCAGCTTGGAGGCAGGGTGGAGAGAGACCCAGTACTTC
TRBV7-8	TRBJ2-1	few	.	CASSRDGRSYNEQFF	TGTGCCAGCAGCCGGGACGGTCGTTCCTACAATGAGCAGTTCTTC
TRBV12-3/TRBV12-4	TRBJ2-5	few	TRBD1	CASSLGTGGLKTQYF	TGTGCCAGCAGTTTAGGGACAGGGGGCTTAAAGACCCAGTACTTC
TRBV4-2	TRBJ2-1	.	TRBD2	CASSQAPAGGAAYNEQFF	TGTGCCAGCAGCCAAGCTCCAGCGGGGGGCGCAGCCTACAATGAGCAGTTCTTC
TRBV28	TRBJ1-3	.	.	CASSPGFSGNTIYF	TGTGCCAGCAGCCCCGGGTTCTCTGGAAACACCATATATTTT
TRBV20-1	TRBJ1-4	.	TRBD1	CSARAAGGAGTNEKLFF	TGCAGTGCTAGAGCCGCAGGGGGCGCGGGTACTAATGAAAAACTGTTTTTT
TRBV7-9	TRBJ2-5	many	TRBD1	CASSASMGTGPQETQYF	TGTGCCAGCAGCGCAAGTATGGGGACAGGCCCTCAAGAGACCCAGTACTTC
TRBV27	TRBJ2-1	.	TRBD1	CASSYMTGSYNEQFF	TGTGCCAGCAGTTACATGACAGGGTCCTACAATGAGCAGTTCTTC
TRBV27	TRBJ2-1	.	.	CASSPRQARNYNEQFF	TGTGCCAGCAGTCCCCGACAGGCTCGTAACTACAATGAGCAGTTCTTC
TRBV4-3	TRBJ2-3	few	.	CASSQNDGLLRAQYF	TGCGCCAGCAGCCAAAATGATGGACTTCTACGAGCGCAGTATTTT
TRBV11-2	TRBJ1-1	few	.	CASSLDSGGGNTEAFF	TGTGCCAGCAGCTTAGATTCCGGGGGGGGAAACACTGAAGCTTTCTTT
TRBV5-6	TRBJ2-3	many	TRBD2	CASSSGTSGSDTQYF	TGTGCCAGCAGCTCCGGGACTAGCGGGTCAGATACGCAGTATTTT
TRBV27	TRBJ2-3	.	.	CASSLMSTDTQYF	TGTGCCAGCAGTTTAATGTCCACAGATACGCAGTATTTT
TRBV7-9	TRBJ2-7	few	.	CASSIKSEQYF	TGTGCCAGCAGCATCAAGAGCGAGCAGTACTTC
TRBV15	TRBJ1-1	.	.	CATSRDRGWEAFF	TGTGCCACCAGCAGAGATCGGGGGTGGGAAGCTTTCTTT